What follows are 9 T cell receptor beta chains derived from one specimen sequenced in a study of neurological immune-mediated disorders. TCRdb used MiXCR to reprocess the 5' RACE reads, holding one entry per CDR3 protein. The sample shows roughly 80,000 distinct CDR3 sequences, about 9.5% of them seen only once. Material for sequencing was PBMCs. Receptors were obtained from a man between 45 and 60 years old in good health.

This clonotype was detected many times. The chain joins TRBV4-2 to TRBJ1-1; 10 bases match TRBD1. The CDR3 runs to 14 residues. Germline values: CDR1 LGHNA, CDR2 YNFKEQ. J was trimmed by 11 bases and V by 3 bases; bases with no gene match: 9. CDR3 loop: CASSHLDRGWEAFF. The CDR3 DNA sequence: TGTGCCAGCAGCCATTTGGACAGGGGGTGGGAGGCTTTCTTT.

This clonotype occurred many times. CDR3 in DNA: TGTGCCAGCAGTTTATACGGGGTCCTGAGCTCCTACAATGAGCAGTTCTTC. Its protein product is CASSLYGVLSSYNEQFF. The rearrangement uses TRBV27 and TRBJ2-1; possibly TRBD2 for D (5 bases). Germline CDR1 reads MNHEY; CDR2 reads SMNVEV (reference sequence). The V end lost 1 base, the J end lost 0 bases, and 13 bases lay between the germline ends. CDR3 length: 17 residues.

This clonotype was seen at least ten times. The chain joins TRBV7-2 to TRBJ2-1; TRBD2 matches 8 bases. Germline V gene data show CDR1 as SGHTA and CDR2 as FQGNSA. The J segment lost 6 bases and the V segment lost 5 bases, leaving 6 bases of the junction unmatched. The CDR3 has 14 residues. CDR3 sequence (DNA): TGTGCCAGCAGCGCACAGCGGGGGCTCAATGAGCAGTTCTTC. This encodes CASSAQRGLNEQFF. Supplemented by reference TRBV7-2 and TRBJ2-1, the full variable domain reads GAGVSQSPSNKVTEKGKDVELRCDPISGHTALYWYRQSLGQGLEFLIYFQGNSAPDKSGLPSDRFSAERTGGSVSTLTIQRTQQEDSAVYLCASSAQRGLNEQFFGPGTRLTVL.

This clonotype has a handful of counts. Sequence at one end of the junction differs from germline and may be a read error. V and J are TRBV7-2 and TRBJ2-3; D uncertain. Looked up from germline, CDR1 is SGHTA and CDR2 is FQGNSA. This CDR3 is 14 amino acids long. The CDR3 protein is CASSLDRSTDTRYF. For the CDR3, the DNA is TGTGCCAGCAGCTTAGACAGAAGCACAGATACGCGGTATTTT.

This clonotype was counted ten times or more. The chain is built from TRBV7-2 and TRBJ2-3; 13 bases line up with TRBD2. CDR1 is SGHTA, CDR2 FQGNSA, per germline. The CDR3 covers 19 residues. Trimming at V came to 5 bases and at J to 7 bases, leaving 18 bases not matched to a gene. The CDR3 sequence is CASSRRTGKTSGRVNTQYF. CDR3 sequence (DNA): TGTGCCAGCAGCCGGAGGACAGGGAAAACTAGCGGGAGGGTCAATACGCAGTATTTT.

The rearrangement uses TRBV5-4 and TRBJ2-2; TRBD2 might be the D (6 bases). The germline V and J ends were trimmed by 5 bases and 9 bases, with 23 bases remaining between them. The CDR3 contains 16 residues. Germline V gene sequence: CDR1 SGHNT, CDR2 YYREEE (reference sequence). CDR3 sequence: CASRMAGTPGTRELFF. CDR3 DNA: TGTGCCAGCAGAATGGCCGGGACTCCGGGTACCAGGGAGCTGTTTTTT.

This clonotype was seen a handful of times. The chain employs TRBV7-2 and TRBJ2-7; a weak D match, TRBD2 (7 bases). Germline CDR1 is SGHTA and CDR2 is FQGNSA. V was clipped by 3 bases and J by 0 bases, with 15 bases between them. The CDR3 is made up of 16 amino acids. The CDR3: CASSLLGGGSSYEQYF. CDR3 nucleotide sequence: TGTGCCAGCAGCTTGTTAGGGGGGGGGAGCTCCTACGAGCAGTACTTC.

This clonotype came up a few times. The chain carries TRBV4-2 and TRBJ2-7, with D unresolved. From germline, CDR1 is LGHNA and CDR2 YNFKEQ. Trimming shortened V by 0 bases and J by 2 bases, and 8 bases separated the two germline ends. The CDR3 sequence is 14 residues long. CDR3 coding DNA: TGTGCCAGCAGCCAAGATGGGCGGACCTACGAGCAGTACTTC. As protein: CASSQDGRTYEQYF.

This clonotype occurred many times. This sequence joins TRBV7-9 and TRBJ2-1; TRBD2 matches 9 bases. Trimming removed 0 bases from V and 3 bases from J; junction bases left unmatched: 9. Germline V lookup: CDR1 SEHNR, CDR2 FQNEAQ (reference sequence). The CDR3 runs to 18 residues. CDR3 region: CASSLALGGAGGYNEQFF. The CDR3 region has the DNA TGTGCCAGCAGCTTAGCGTTAGGGGGAGCGGGGGGCTACAATGAGCAGTTCTTC.